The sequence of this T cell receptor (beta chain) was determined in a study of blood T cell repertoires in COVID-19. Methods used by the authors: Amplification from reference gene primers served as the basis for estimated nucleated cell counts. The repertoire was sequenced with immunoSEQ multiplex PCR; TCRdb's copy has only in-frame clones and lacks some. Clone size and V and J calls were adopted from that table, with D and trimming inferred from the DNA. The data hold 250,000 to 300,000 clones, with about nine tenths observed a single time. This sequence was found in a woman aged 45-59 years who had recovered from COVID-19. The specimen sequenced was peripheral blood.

This CDR3 reads CASSSLAGGIQYF. CDR3 nucleotides: TGTGCCAGCAGTTCTCTAGCGGGGGGTATTCAGTACTTC. The gene calls are TRBV7-2 and TRBJ2-4, with 11 bases fitting TRBD2. The CDR3 contains 13 residues. Germline V lookup: CDR1 SGHTA, CDR2 FQGNSA. Trimming cost V 6 bases and J 10 bases; bases outside gene matches: 5.